A single sample is the source of the 21 T cell receptor beta chains below, sequenced in a study of Ad26.COV2.S vaccination and SARS-CoV-2 variants. Profiled with immunoSEQ multiplex PCR; TCRdb holds only in-frame clones, not every one. The table lists fewer than 500,000 clones, less than 95% of them singletons. The treatment was: some 19 received Ad26.COV2.S at low or high dose, single or two shots; five or six received placebo; per-sample allocation not given. Sampling was performed 63 days after the first vaccine or placebo injection. Sequencing used peripheral blood, obtained in a trial of Ad26.COV2.S vaccine versus placebo. Source of these receptors: a person between 18 and 60 years old who received the Ad26.COV2.S COVID-19 vaccine or a placebo.

The CDR3 coding sequence is TGTGCCACCAGCAGGGTGGACAGGGGCGGCTACGAGCAGTACTTC. It codes for CATSRVDRGGYEQYF. This chain links TRBV15 with TRBJ2-7; the match to TRBD1 covers 9 bases. Germline assignment: CDR1 LNHNV and CDR2 YYDKDF (reference sequence). After removal of 3 bases from V and 3 bases from J, the junction contained 6 bases not matched to a gene. This CDR3 spans 15 amino acids.

The J gene is TRBJ2-5, the V gene TRBV11-2, with 8 bases aligning to TRBD1. The CDR3 runs 19 residues. V lost 5 bases, J lost 2 bases, and 19 bases stayed unmatched. The germline V gene encodes CDR1 SGHAT and CDR2 FQNNGV. The CDR3 spells CASSQGQGARRLNQETQYF. The CDR3, as DNA: TGTGCCAGCAGCCAAGGACAGGGAGCGAGGAGACTGAATCAAGAGACCCAGTACTTC.

This clone was counted once. The genes are TRBV30 and TRBJ2-7, with TRBD1 matching 12 bases. This CDR3 region has 15 residues. The ends lost 1 base at V and 0 bases at J; junction bases unmatched: 1. Germline lookup yields CDR1 GTSNPN and CDR2 SVGIG (reference sequence). The CDR3 loop reads CAWSAGQGASYEQYF. CDR3 bases: TGTGCCTGGAGTGCGGGACAGGGGGCCTCCTACGAGCAGTACTTC.

The V gene is TRBV7-9, the J gene TRBJ2-3; a possible D gene is TRBD2 (5 bases). Germline V CDR1 and CDR2: SEHNR, FQNEAQ (reference sequence). This CDR3 contains 15 residues. Trimming cost V 5 bases and J 4 bases, with 16 bases left between them. Here the CDR3 DNA reads TGTGCCAGCAGCCCCCGGGGAAATATGGCAGATACGCAGTATTTT. Amino acids: CASSPRGNMADTQYF.

The CDR3, as DNA: TGCGCCAGCAGTTTGAAGAGGGACACTGAAGCTTTCTTT. This encodes CASSLKRDTEAFF. J is TRBJ1-1 and V is TRBV5-1; D is uncertain. From germline, CDR1 is SGHRS and CDR2 YFSETQ. CDR3 size: 13 residues. Trimming left V 5 bases short and J 3 bases short, with 11 bases between.

The V gene is TRBV6-5, the J gene TRBJ1-5; D gene unclear. CDR1 is MNHEY and CDR2 is SVGAGI in the germline V gene. The CDR3 extends over 14 amino acids. Trimming cost V 5 bases and J 3 bases, with 11 bases left between them. The CDR3 protein is CASSRTESNQPQHF. DNA for the CDR3: TGTGCCAGCAGTAGGACTGAGTCCAATCAGCCCCAGCATTTT.

This rearrangement joins TRBV19 to TRBJ2-5; D is unresolved. Germline V gene lookup returns CDR1 LNHDA and CDR2 SQIVND (reference sequence). CDR3 length: 16 amino acids. Trimming removed 6 bases from V and 4 bases from J, with 21 bases in between. CDR3 in amino acids: CASRRTSLNGLETQYF. In DNA form, the CDR3 reads TGTGCCAGTAGAAGGACCTCATTAAATGGGTTAGAGACCCAGTACTTC.

V is TRBV12-5 and J is TRBJ2-2; D might be TRBD2 (5 bases). Trimming took 0 bases from V and 7 from J, leaving 15 bases between them. The CDR3 is 16 residues long. CDR1 is LGHNT and CDR2 is FRNRAP in the germline V gene. CDR3 amino acids: CASGLVSPGWHGELFF. CDR3 bases: TGTGCTAGTGGTTTGGTGTCCCCGGGGTGGCACGGGGAGCTGTTTTTT.

The V and J genes are TRBV24-1 and TRBJ2-5, with 8 nucleotides matching TRBD2. V was clipped by 3 bases and J by 2 bases; unmatched bases: 7. Germline V lookup: CDR1 KGHDR, CDR2 SFDVKD. The CDR3 sequence is 16 residues long. In nucleotides, the CDR3 is TGTGCCACCAGTGATCCGGGACTAGGTCTGCAAGAGACCCAGTACTTC. Protein: CATSDPGLGLQETQYF.

The chain has TRBV19 and TRBJ1-1; D is undetermined. Germline V gives CDR1 LNHDA, CDR2 SQIVND (reference sequence). The CDR3 is 16 residues long. The ends were cut back, 3 bases at V and 1 base at J, with 15 bases in the middle. The CDR3 reads CASSILPPPGNTEAFF. In DNA, the CDR3 is TGTGCCAGTAGTATCCTGCCTCCCCCGGGGAACACTGAAGCTTTCTTT. Filled out from reference TRBV19 and TRBJ1-1, the complete variable domain reads DGGITQSPKYLFRKEGQNVTLSCEQNLNHDAMYWYRQDPGQGLRLIYYSQIVNDFQKGDIAEGYSVSREKKESFPLTVTSAQKNPTAFYLCASSILPPPGNTEAFFGQGTRLTVV.

This clone showed up just once. The V call is TRBV12-3 or TRBV12-4, the J call TRBJ1-6, with D possibly matching TRBD1 (5 bases). CDR3 size: 13 residues. Trimming shortened V by 5 bases and J by 8 bases, and 10 bases separated the two germline ends. CDR3 DNA sequence: TGTGCCAGCAGTGAATCCAGGGATTCACCCCTCCACTTT. Protein: CASSESRDSPLHF.

This rearrangement joins TRBV27 to TRBJ2-7; tentatively, D is TRBD2 (5 bases). V dropped 2 bases and J dropped 6 bases, with 11 bases sitting between them. Germline V CDR1 and CDR2: MNHEY, SMNVEV (reference sequence). CDR3 length equals 13 residues. CDR3: CASSLGLRGEQYF. The DNA of the CDR3 is TGTGCCAGCAGTTTAGGGCTACGGGGCGAGCAGTACTTC.

A remark on this clone: The sample carries other DNA sequences with the same CDR3. The V call is TRBV18, the J call TRBJ2-7; D remains unclear. V lost 2 bases to trimming and J lost 1 base, with 6 bases between them. The V gene's germline CDR1 is KGHSH and CDR2 LQKENI. There are 13 residues in the CDR3. The CDR3: CASSPASSYEQYF. The DNA of the CDR3 is TGTGCCAGCTCACCAGCGAGTTCCTACGAGCAGTACTTC.

About this clone itself: One end of the junction fails to match germline, which may point to a read error. V gene TRBV6-2 or TRBV6-3 combines with J gene TRBJ2-7; 8 bases match TRBD2. The CDR3 runs to 13 residues. Looked up from germline, CDR1 is MNHEY and CDR2 is SVGEGT. The CDR3 region is CASSRPSGYEQYF. The CDR3 coding sequence is TGTGCCAGCAGTAGACCTAGCGGGTACGAACAGTACTTC.

This clone has just one count. The chain couples TRBV27 to TRBJ2-3, with 10 nucleotides matching TRBD2. This CDR3 contains 16 residues. The trim removed 6 bases at V and 2 bases at J, leaving 8 bases unmatched. Germline CDR1 and CDR2: MNHEY and SMNVEV (reference sequence). The CDR3 loop is CASSFLGTSVTDTQYF. The CDR3 nucleotides read TGTGCCAGCAGCTTCCTGGGGACTAGCGTCACAGATACGCAGTATTTT.

The chain joins TRBV28 to TRBJ2-1, with 7 bases matching TRBD2. The ends lost 2 bases at V and 6 bases at J; junction bases unmatched: 7. Germline V gene lookup returns CDR1 MDHEN and CDR2 SYDVKM. This CDR3 contains 15 residues. Here the CDR3 reads CASSLSGIDSNEQFF. DNA for the CDR3: TGTGCCAGCAGTTTAAGCGGGATAGATTCCAATGAGCAGTTCTTC.

This chain connects TRBV20-1 to TRBJ2-3; D call uncertain. In germline, CDR1 is DFQATT, CDR2 SNEGSKA (reference sequence). Trimming shortened V by 3 bases and J by 0 bases, and 13 bases separated the two germline ends. The CDR3 sequence is 15 residues long. The DNA of the CDR3 is TGCAGTGCTAGTAAGCACAGCACTAGCACAGATACGCAGTATTTT. Amino acids: CSASKHSTSTDTQYF.

This rearrangement joins TRBV5-6 to TRBJ2-3; 7 bases agree with TRBD1. V lost 0 bases, J lost 2 bases, and 6 bases stayed unmatched. The CDR3 covers 16 residues. From germline, CDR1 is SGHDT and CDR2 YYEEEE. In DNA, the CDR3 is TGTGCCAGCAGCTTGGCTGCAGGGGGTCTCACAGATACGCAGTATTTT. It codes for CASSLAAGGLTDTQYF.

This chain joins TRBV3-1 (or the pseudogene TRBV3-2) and TRBJ2-2; TRBD1 is a possible D gene (6 bases). Germline lookup yields CDR1 LGHDT and CDR2 YNNKEL (reference sequence). The CDR3 loop spans 15 amino acids. Trimming stripped 4 bases from V and 6 bases from J, with 15 bases between. CDR3 sequence reads: CASSLQGRDSGELFF. The CDR3 nucleotides are TGTGCCAGCAGCCTTCAGGGGCGCGATTCCGGGGAGCTGTTTTTT.

The V call is TRBV9, the J call TRBJ2-3; 10 bases are a match to TRBD2. The V segment lost 4 bases and the J segment 1 base; nucleotides outside the gene matches: 3. Germline-derived CDR1 and CDR2 are SGDLS and YYNGEE. The CDR3 loop spans 15 amino acids. The CDR3: CASSYLAGGTDTQYF. The CDR3 bases are TGTGCCAGCAGCTACCTAGCGGGAGGCACAGATACGCAGTATTTT.

On this clone: The same CDR3 can be traced to other DNA sequences in this sample. V gene TRBV7-8 combines with J gene TRBJ1-2, with TRBD1 as a possible D gene (5 bases). The CDR3 runs 14 residues. Trimming shortened V by 1 base and J by 4 bases, and 10 bases separated the two germline ends. Germline values: CDR1 SGHVS, CDR2 FQNEAQ. This CDR3 is CASSLGGGGYGYTF. As DNA, the CDR3 is TGTGCCAGCAGCTTAGGGGGCGGGGGCTATGGCTACACCTTC. Based on the CDR3 plus reference TRBV7-8 and TRBJ1-2, the full variable domain is GAGVSQSPRYKVAKRGQDVALRCDPISGHVSLFWYQQALGQGPEFLTYFQNEAQLDKSGLPSDRFFAERPEGSVSTLKIQRTQQEDSAVYLCASSLGGGGYGYTFGSGTRLTVV.